The present T cell receptor (beta chain) was sequenced within a study of blood T cell repertoires in COVID-19. CDR1 and CDR2 from the germline V gene are SGHTA and FQGTGA. CDR3 length: 14 amino acids. V lost 1 base to trimming and J lost 5 bases, with 6 bases between them. Assay used: immunoSEQ multiplex PCR; TCRdb lists only in-frame clones, some missing. The table records roughly 150,000 clones, under 90% of them present only once. The source material was PBMCs or T cells enriched from blood (not recorded which). This sequence was found in a woman aged 45-65 years who had recovered from COVID-19. The chain carries TRBV7-3 and TRBJ1-6, with D uncertain. The CDR3 is CASSLRHNNSPLHF. The CDR3 DNA reads TGTGCCAGCAGCTTAAGACATAATAATTCACCCCTCCACTTT.